This T cell receptor (beta chain) was identified in a study of T cell responses to AZD1222 COVID-19 vaccine. About this clone: Antigen specificity is unknown.

Germline CDR1 reads SGHDN; CDR2 reads FVKESK. This CDR3 has 13 amino acids. Trimming pared 4 bases from V and 4 bases from J, leaving 10 bases between. Study-wide results and caveats: It should be noted that donors were predominantly white British and more often female, and clonal diversity was possibly underestimated.

The table came from immunoSEQ multiplex PCR; TCRdb's copy has only in-frame clones and leaves some out. The sample lists 120,000 or so clones, less than 90% occurring once. This specimen was peripheral blood, taken on day 0 of AZD1222 vaccination. V is TRBV14 and J is TRBJ2-5; no reliable D call. The TCR comes from an adult in good health. Here the CDR3 DNA reads TGTGCCAGCAGCCTATACCGAGGAGAGACCCAGTACTTC. Encoded protein: CASSLYRGETQYF.